The rows below give T cell receptor beta chains drawn from one sample of a study of blood T cell repertoires in COVID-19. Clones were sequenced by immunoSEQ multiplex PCR, and TCRdb holds only the in-frame ones, with some missing. The data hold 150,000 or so clones, with approximately 83% observed a single time. The sample taken for sequencing was peripheral blood. The receptor set was obtained from a woman in her fifties or sixties with acute or convalescent COVID-19. Both conserved end residues are part of each CDR3. The D gene is left open where the match is weak. A row's size may be missing; if present it is once, few, many or a size class.

>16|TRBV5-1|TRBD2|TRBJ2-2|NA
TGCGCCAGCAGCTCCACTAGCGGGAGGGACACCGGGGAGCTGTTTTTT
CASSSTSGRDTGELFF
>14|TRBV6-5|NA|TRBJ2-7|NA
TGTGCCAGCACCCCCCCGGGGGGCTGGTACGAGCAGTACTTC
CASTPPGGWYEQYF
>15|TRBV7-9|NA|TRBJ1-1|NA
TGTGCCAGCAGCCAAGTACGGGCGGGTGAGGGTGAAGCTTTCTTT
CASSQVRAGEGEAFF
>15|TRBV2|TRBD2|TRBJ2-2|NA
TGTGCCAGCACCGAGGGACTAGCGGGACCCGGGGAGCTGTTTTTT
CASTEGLAGPGELFF
>16|TRBV24-1|TRBD1|TRBJ2-1|NA
TGTGCCACCAGTGACCCGGGACAGGGATATTTTGATGAGCAGTTCTTC
CATSDPGQGYFDEQFF
>12|TRBV27|NA|TRBJ2-2|NA
TGTGCCAGCAGTCCAAACACCGGGGAGCTGTTTTTT
CASSPNTGELFF
>16|TRBV28|TRBD1|TRBJ1-6|once
TGTGCCAGCAGTTCCCGCGGACAGGGGGCTCGTCACCCCCTCCACTTT
CASSSRGQGARHPLHF
>14|TRBV11-2|NA|TRBJ2-3|NA
TGTGCCAGCAGCCAACTACAGGGCACAGATACGCAGTATTTT
CASSQLQGTDTQYF
>13|TRBV30|NA|TRBJ2-1|once
TGTGCCTGTAGTCTAGCCGACCCCAATGAGCAGTTCTTC
CACSLADPNEQFF
>17|TRBV10-2|TRBD2|TRBJ2-1|NA
TGCGCCAGCAGTGATCCTAGCGGGAGGGCCCGGTACAATGAGCAGTTCTTC
CASSDPSGRARYNEQFF
>16|TRBV4-1|NA|TRBJ1-2|NA
TGCGCCAGCAGCCAAAGCCAGGGAACGGTGCGAGATGGCTACACCTTC
CASSQSQGTVRDGYTF
>14|TRBV19|NA|TRBJ2-3|NA
TGTGCCAGTAGTGTCAGGGTGGGAAGGGATACGCAGTATTTT
CASSVRVGRDTQYF
>13|TRBV5-6|TRBD1|TRBJ1-1|NA
TGTGCCAGCAGTCGGACAGGGGTCACTGAAGCTTTCTTT
CASSRTGVTEAFF
>16|TRBV6-1|NA|TRBJ1-3|NA
TGTGCCAGCAGTGAAGGGGGGGGCGGTTCTGGAAACACCATATATTTT
CASSEGGGGSGNTIYF
>15|TRBV30|TRBD2|TRBJ2-2|NA
TGTGCCTGGGAAGAGCGGGAGGCCGACACCGGGGAGCTGTTTTTT
CAWEEREADTGELFF
>16|TRBV5-1|TRBD1|TRBJ1-5|NA
TGCGCCAGCAGCGAGGACAGGGGCCCGAGCAATCAGCCCCAGCATTTT
CASSEDRGPSNQPQHF
>19|TRBV7-3|TRBD2|TRBJ2-1|NA
TGTGCCAGCAGCCAATTTCCGGGACTAGCGGGGGAATACTACAATGAGCAGTTCTTC
CASSQFPGLAGEYYNEQFF
>16|TRBV4-3|NA|TRBJ2-1|NA
TGCGCCAGCAGCCGAGAGGGAGGTAAGACCTACAATGAGCAGTTCTTC
CASSREGGKTYNEQFF
>13|TRBV29-1|TRBD1|TRBJ1-2|NA
TGCAGCGCTGTTGGACAGGGGGGTTTTGGCTACACCTTC
CSAVGQGGFGYTF
>15|TRBV27|NA|TRBJ2-4|NA
TGTGCCAGCAGTCTACTCCACAGGGATAAAAACATTCAGTACTTC
CASSLLHRDKNIQYF
>14|TRBV16|NA|TRBJ1-2|NA
TGTGCCAGCAGCCAATCGTCGACAGGAGGTGGCTACACCTTC
CASSQSSTGGGYTF
>12|TRBV7-9|NA|TRBJ2-1|NA
TGTGCCAGCAGCACATCCGGGTATGAGCAGTTCTTC
CASSTSGYEQFF